One and the same sample provided the 18 T cell receptor beta chains below, sequenced in a study of blood T cells in healthy people across ages. A J-beta primer mix and a sample-barcoded 5' primer were used in a second PCR of roughly 6 to 11 cycles. MiXCR, applied by TCRdb to the 5' RACE reads, yields one record per CDR3 protein. Of about 1.4 million distinct CDR3 sequences detected, approximately 59% appear once; the ten largest clones hold 5% to 7%. Sequences were obtained from blood. The source is a man between 18 and 35 years old in good health.

This clonotype was detected only a few times. This chain's CDR3 is CASSLGLRGVTDNEQFF. CDR3 bases: TGTGCCAGCAGCTTGGGGCTGCGGGGGGTAACCGACAATGAGCAGTTCTTC. This sequence joins TRBV7-2 and TRBJ2-1; 8 nucleotides match TRBD2. V lost 3 bases and J lost 5; bases outside the gene matches: 12. Germline CDR1 is SGHTA and CDR2 is FQGNSA. The CDR3 contains 17 residues. The full variable domain, rest sourced from reference TRBV7-2 and TRBJ2-1, is GAGVSQSPSNKVTEKGKDVELRCDPISGHTALYWYRQSLGQGLEFLIYFQGNSAPDKSGLPSDRFSAERTGGSVSTLTIQRTQQEDSAVYLCASSLGLRGVTDNEQFFGPGTRLTVL.

V gene TRBV6-6 combines with J gene TRBJ1-2, with D maybe TRBD1 (6 bases). V lost 10 bases and J lost 4, with 25 bases in between. This CDR3 has 16 residues. CDR1 and CDR2 (germline): MNHNY, SVGAGI (reference sequence). CDR3: CATRQSSWGRSYGYTF. CDR3 in DNA: TGTGCCACACGACAATCTTCTTGGGGGCGATCCTATGGCTACACCTTC.

This clonotype has a handful of counts. The CDR3 reads CSASVDGVGTDTQYF. The CDR3 bases are TGCAGTGCTAGTGTCGACGGGGTGGGGACAGATACGCAGTATTTT. This chain links TRBV20-1 with TRBJ2-3; D might be TRBD2 (5 bases). Germline assignment: CDR1 DFQATT and CDR2 SNEGSKA (reference sequence). V shed 3 bases and J shed 3 bases, with 16 bases lying between them. The CDR3 is made up of 15 amino acids.

V usage is TRBV15 and J usage is TRBJ2-5; D gene ambiguous. V gave up 5 bases and J gave up 5 bases, with 12 bases separating them. Germline V CDR1 and CDR2: LNHNV, YYDKDF (reference sequence). The CDR3 has 13 residues. In DNA, the CDR3 is TGTGCCACCAGCTTGATAGCCGGGGAGACCCAGTACTTC. Translating it yields CATSLIAGETQYF.

This rearrangement joins TRBV5-6 to TRBJ1-5; D unresolved. Trimming cost V 10 bases and J 4 bases, with 3 bases left between them. Per germline, CDR1 SGHDT and CDR2 YYEEEE. The CDR3 is made up of 9 amino acids. For the CDR3, the DNA is TGTGCCGCTAATCAGCCCCAGCATTTT. It specifies CAANQPQHF.

This clonotype was recorded a few times. The CDR3 loop is CASSLPTRSRTSYNEQFF. CDR3 nucleotide sequence: TGTGCCAGCAGCCTACCAACGCGAAGTAGAACTTCCTACAATGAGCAGTTCTTC. The V gene is TRBV14, the J gene TRBJ2-1, with no clear D. V lost 4 bases, J lost 1 base, and 20 bases lay in between. The germline gives CDR1 SGHDN, CDR2 FVKESK. The CDR3 loop spans 18 amino acids. Drawing the rest from reference TRBV14 and TRBJ2-1, the complete variable domain is EAGVTQFPSHSVIEKGQTVTLRCDPISGHDNLYWYRRVMGKEIKFLLHFVKESKQDESGMPNNRFLAERTGGTYSTLKVQPAELEDSGVYFCASSLPTRSRTSYNEQFFGPGTRLTVL.

The chain carries TRBV6-2 or TRBV6-3 and TRBJ2-7; 7 nucleotides line up with TRBD2. This CDR3 region has 15 residues. The germline V gene encodes CDR1 MNHEY and CDR2 SVGEGT. The V and J ends lost 5 bases and 3 bases, in that order; junction bases with no gene match: 10. The CDR3 here is CASSLLAPGGYEQYF. The CDR3 DNA reads as TGTGCCAGCAGTCTACTAGCGCCCGGAGGCTACGAGCAGTACTTC.

The sample holds a few counts of this clonotype. The CDR3 loop is CASSPEWRDTQETQYF. Here the CDR3 DNA reads TGTGCCAGCAGCCCTGAGTGGAGGGACACCCAAGAGACCCAGTACTTC. The V gene is TRBV5-5, the J gene TRBJ2-5; the D call may be TRBD1 or TRBD2 (6 bases each). Germline V gives CDR1 SGHKS, CDR2 YYEKEE (reference sequence). Trimming pared 4 bases from V and 1 base from J, leaving 17 bases between. The CDR3 extends over 16 amino acids.

The J gene is TRBJ1-2, the V gene TRBV19; D remains ambiguous. CDR1 is LNHDA and CDR2 is SQIVND in the germline V gene (reference sequence). Trimming took 2 bases from V and 3 from J, leaving 16 bases between them. This CDR3 region has 16 residues. The CDR3 loop reads CASSIRSTDYHYGYTF. The CDR3 DNA is TGTGCCAGTAGTATAAGAAGCACAGACTATCACTATGGCTACACCTTC. Together with reference TRBV19 and TRBJ1-2, the CDR3 gives the full variable domain: DGGITQSPKYLFRKEGQNVTLSCEQNLNHDAMYWYRQDPGQGLRLIYYSQIVNDFQKGDIAEGYSVSREKKESFPLTVTSAQKNPTAFYLCASSIRSTDYHYGYTFGSGTRLTVV.

This rearrangement joins TRBV5-5 to TRBJ1-4; D remains ambiguous. Looked up from germline, CDR1 is SGHKS and CDR2 is YYEKEE (reference sequence). CDR3 length: 13 residues. V lost 0 bases, J lost 7 bases, and 7 bases lay in between. The CDR3 bases are TGTGCCAGCAGCTTGGCGGCACCTGAAAAACTGTTTTTT. Translating it yields CASSLAAPEKLFF.

A note on this clonotype: One end of the junction does not line up with germline, which may come from a read error. V and J are TRBV11-2 and TRBJ2-7; 7 nucleotides agree with TRBD2. The length of the CDR3 is 13 residues. The germline gives CDR1 SGHAT, CDR2 FQNNGV. CDR3 sequence: CANSLREWYEQYF. The CDR3 nucleotides are TGTGCCAACAGCTTGCGGGAGTGGTACGAGCAGTACTTC.

The rearrangement links TRBV4-2 to TRBJ2-5, with a possible D match to TRBD1 (5 bases). CDR3 length: 15 amino acids. Germline lookup yields CDR1 LGHNA and CDR2 YNFKEQ. V lost 5 bases and J lost 11, with 24 bases in between. The CDR3 is CASSNDRDPYNEQYF. Here the CDR3 DNA reads TGTGCCAGCAGCAACGACAGAGACCCTTACAATGAGCAGTACTTC.

The V gene is TRBV3-1, the J gene TRBJ2-1; D not certain. Germline CDR1 LGHDT, CDR2 YNNKEL (reference sequence). The CDR3 length is 12 residues. The V end was cut by 2 bases, the J end by 7 bases, with 6 bases between. The CDR3 DNA sequence: TGTGCCAGCAGCCAATTTGAAAATGAGCAGTTCTTC. This codes for CASSQFENEQFF.

The table lists this clonotype with a few counts. The V call is TRBV7-9, the J call TRBJ1-4; the match to TRBD1 covers 8 bases. The germline gives CDR1 SEHNR, CDR2 FQNEAQ (reference sequence). Trimming took 9 bases from V and 3 from J; bases not matched to a gene: 9. There are 15 residues in the CDR3. CDR3 sequence (DNA): TGTGCCAGTCACCCGGGACAGGTTTCTAATGAAAAACTGTTTTTT. Encoded protein: CASHPGQVSNEKLFF. The full variable domain, rest sourced from reference TRBV7-9 and TRBJ1-4, is DTGVSQNPRHKITKRGQNVTFRCDPISEHNRLYWYRQTLGQGPEFLTYFQNEAQLEKSRLLSDRFSAERPKGSFSTLEIQRTEQGDSAMYLCASHPGQVSNEKLFFGSGTQLSVL.

The chain employs TRBV27 and TRBJ2-3; D gene uncertain. This CDR3 has 15 amino acids. Germline CDR1 is MNHEY and CDR2 is SMNVEV (reference sequence). V was shortened by 2 bases and J by 5 bases, with 14 bases between the two germline ends. The CDR3 sequence is CASSLEDGDIDTQYF. CDR3 bases: TGTGCCAGCAGTTTAGAGGACGGTGACATAGATACGCAGTATTTT.

The chain joins TRBV11-2 to TRBJ2-3; weak D call: TRBD1 (6 bases). This CDR3 spans 13 amino acids. Trimming pared 7 bases from V and 6 bases from J, leaving 14 bases between. Germline loops: CDR1 SGHAT, CDR2 FQNNGV. The CDR3 DNA reads as TGTGCCAGCACTCAGGGGTCCTTCGATACGCAGTATTTT. This translates into CASTQGSFDTQYF. The full variable domain, completed using reference TRBV11-2 and TRBJ2-3, is EAGVAQSPRYKIIEKRQSVAFWCNPISGHATLYWYQQILGQGPKLLIQFQNNGVVDDSQLPKDRFSAERLKGVDSTLKIQPAKLEDSAVYLCASTQGSFDTQYFGPGTRLTVL.

V and J are TRBV7-2 and TRBJ2-1; 11 bases are a match to TRBD1. The trim removed 8 bases at V and 10 bases at J, leaving 7 bases unmatched. Germline CDR1 SGHTA, CDR2 FQGNSA. The CDR3 length is 13 residues. CDR3 sequence (DNA): TGTGCCAGCGGGGACAGGGGGGGTAGGGAGCAGTTCTTC. It is translated as CASGDRGGREQFF.

This chain uses TRBV27 with TRBJ2-7, with 7 bases lining up with TRBD1. Germline loops: CDR1 MNHEY, CDR2 SMNVEV (reference sequence). This CDR3 comprises 14 residues. V trimming: 6 bases; J trimming: 2 bases; junction bases outside the gene matches: 7. The CDR3 region has the DNA TGTGCCAGCAGCCACAGGGGCAGAGCCTACGAGCAGTACTTC. It is translated as CASSHRGRAYEQYF.